A selection of T cell receptor beta chains follows, all from one sample in a study of technical replicates of blood from a few donors. The method was immunoSEQ multiplex PCR; TCRdb's version includes in-frame clones alone and lacks a portion of them. The sample includes about 70,000 clones, 85% to 95% seen only once; the top ten take 0.2% to 0.3%. The sequencing sample was made of T cells isolated from PBMCs. The origin of the receptors is a human donor in good health. The CDR3 runs from the conserved cysteine through the conserved F or W. Each record gives: D gene, V gene, clone size, J gene, CDR3 length, CDR3 protein, CDR3 DNA. The D gene is left open where the match is weak. Clone size is given for some rows only: seen once, a few or many times, or a class if the clone is expanded.

TRBD2	TRBV19	many	TRBJ2-7	15	CASRRLAAPPYEQYF	TGTGCCAGTAGGCGACTAGCGGCCCCTCCCTACGAGCAGTACTTC
-	TRBV11-3	-	TRBJ1-1	16	CASSFERGLMNTEAFF	TGTGCCAGCAGCTTTGAAAGGGGCCTAATGAACACTGAAGCTTTCTTT
TRBD1	TRBV5-1	-	TRBJ1-2	12	CASRQGVHGYTF	TGCGCCAGCCGACAGGGCGTGCATGGCTACACCTTC
-	TRBV14	-	TRBJ2-7	13	CASSQVIRYEQYF	TGTGCCAGCAGCCAAGTGATCAGATACGAGCAGTACTTC
TRBD1	TRBV9	-	TRBJ1-3	14	CASSGPQGANTIYF	TGTGCCAGCAGCGGTCCCCAGGGGGCCAACACCATATATTTT
-	TRBV6-5	-	TRBJ2-3	15	CASTPSGNNADTQYF	TGTGCCAGCACCCCCTCGGGGAATAACGCAGATACGCAGTATTTT
TRBD1	TRBV30	-	TRBJ1-2	12	CASTGDRNGYTF	TGTGCCTCGACAGGGGATAGAAATGGCTACACCTTC
TRBD1	TRBV5-6	-	TRBJ1-2	15	CASSTGQRNNYGYTF	TGTGCCAGCAGCACGGGACAGCGGAATAACTATGGCTACACCTTC
-	TRBV29-1	-	TRBJ1-1	13	CSVVVARATEAFF	TGCAGCGTTGTAGTGGCCAGGGCCACTGAAGCTTTCTTT
TRBD2	TRBV5-1	-	TRBJ2-1	15	CASSIAGWSYNEQFF	TGCGCCAGCAGCATAGCGGGATGGTCCTACAATGAGCAGTTCTTC
-	TRBV5-1	-	TRBJ1-5	13	CASSPGGNQPQHF	TGCGCCAGCAGCCCGGGGGGGAATCAGCCCCAGCATTTT
-	TRBV18	-	TRBJ1-4	14	CASSPGGGNEKLFF	TGTGCCAGCTCACCCGGGGGAGGTAATGAAAAACTGTTTTTT
TRBD2	TRBV15	-	TRBJ2-3	16	CATSRGSGVRGDTQYF	TGTGCCACCAGCAGAGGTAGCGGGGTGCGTGGGGATACGCAGTATTTT
-	TRBV5-1	-	TRBJ2-2	15	CASSLQGALTGELFF	TGCGCCAGCAGCTTGCAGGGCGCCTTAACCGGGGAGCTGTTTTTT
-	TRBV15	-	TRBJ2-3	15	CATSIGTQITDTQYF	TGTGCCACCAGCATCGGGACTCAAATCACAGATACGCAGTATTTT
TRBD1	TRBV7-2	-	TRBJ2-7	14	CASSWGQGPYEQYF	TGTGCCAGCAGCTGGGGACAGGGACCCTACGAGCAGTACTTC
-	TRBV5-6	-	TRBJ2-1	15	CASSLHSLRGNEQFF	TGTGCCAGCAGCTTGCACAGCCTACGGGGGAATGAGCAGTTCTTC